A single sample is the source of the 26 T cell receptor beta chains below, sequenced in a study of early T cells in non-severe SARS-CoV-2 infection. Via MiXCR, TCRdb re-called the 5' RACE reads, giving one row per CDR3 protein. The data hold 68,000 or so distinct CDR3 sequences, with 10% to 15% observed a single time. The sample comprised whole blood. The receptors come from an adult who was a healthcare worker with PCR-confirmed SARS-CoV-2 infection or an uninfected control (not recorded which).

V usage is TRBV11-2 and J usage is TRBJ1-1; the D is unclear. Germline loops: CDR1 SGHAT, CDR2 FQNNGV. The CDR3 sequence is 13 residues long. V was shortened by 4 bases and J by 0 bases, with 6 bases between the two germline ends. The CDR3 reads CASSYDMNTEAFF. DNA of the CDR3: TGTGCCAGCAGCTACGACATGAACACTGAAGCTTTCTTT.

This clonotype occurred many times. The J gene is TRBJ1-4, the V gene TRBV18, with TRBD1 as a possible D gene (6 bases). There are 17 residues in the CDR3. V lost 4 bases and J lost 6, with 21 bases in between. Germline CDR1 and CDR2: KGHSH and LQKENI. The CDR3 sequence: CASSQNSAGAGDEKLFF. The CDR3 DNA reads as TGTGCCAGCTCACAAAATTCTGCAGGGGCAGGTGATGAAAAACTGTTTTTT.

There are a few counts of this clonotype. The chain uses TRBV14 and TRBJ2-7; D not resolved. V lost 8 bases and J 4 bases, leaving 9 bases between the germline ends. CDR3 length equals 11 residues. The germline gives CDR1 SGHDN, CDR2 FVKESK. The CDR3 DNA follows: TGTGCCAGCGGGGATTATTACGAGCAGTACTTC. Residues: CASGDYYEQYF.

In this sample, this clonotype turned up a few times. The chain recombines TRBV27 with TRBJ2-1; D ambiguous. Trimming pared 5 bases from V and 4 bases from J, leaving 15 bases between. The CDR3 runs 15 residues. Germline lookup yields CDR1 MNHEY and CDR2 SMNVEV (reference sequence). In DNA, the CDR3 is TGTGCCAGCAGTCCAAGGCTAAATGTGTACAATGAGCAGTTCTTC. Translated, it gives CASSPRLNVYNEQFF.

This chain links TRBV30 with TRBJ1-2, with D perhaps matching TRBD1 (5 bases). V lost 2 bases, J lost 6 bases, and 10 bases lay in between. The CDR3 covers 12 residues. CDR1 and CDR2 (germline): GTSNPN, SVGIG (reference sequence). The CDR3 protein is CAWSSQGDGYTF. The CDR3, as DNA: TGTGCCTGGAGTTCTCAGGGAGATGGCTACACCTTC.

This clonotype was seen ten or more times. The chain has TRBV9 and TRBJ1-4; D ambiguous. CDR1 and CDR2 from the germline V gene are SGDLS and YYNGEE. Trimming took off 0 bases at V and 7 bases at J, with 13 bases between the two ends. The CDR3 has 15 amino acids. The CDR3 region is CASSVDGVRFEKLFF. The CDR3 region has the DNA TGTGCCAGCAGCGTAGACGGAGTGAGGTTTGAAAAACTGTTTTTT.

There are a few counts of this clonotype. This chain joins TRBV7-9 and TRBJ1-6; the match to TRBD1 covers 9 bases. This CDR3 contains 15 residues. Germline loops: CDR1 SEHNR, CDR2 FQNEAQ (reference sequence). J was trimmed by 9 bases and V by 4 bases; bases with no gene match: 7. The CDR3 spells CASSSGTGTASPLHF. The CDR3 nucleotides read TGTGCCAGCAGCTCCGGGACAGGGACCGCTTCACCCCTCCACTTT.

The sample holds many counts of this clonotype. V usage is TRBV12-3 or TRBV12-4 and J usage is TRBJ1-5; D may be TRBD1 (6 bases). Trimming shortened V by 6 bases and J by 7 bases, and 19 bases separated the two germline ends. This CDR3 spans 15 amino acids. The CDR3 DNA is TGTGCCAGCAGCCGCGGACAGAGTGGACGCCAGCCCCAGCATTTT. Its protein is CASSRGQSGRQPQHF.

This clonotype was picked up a small number of times. This rearrangement joins TRBV12-3 or TRBV12-4 to TRBJ1-4, with D possibly matching TRBD1 (6 bases). V lost 3 bases to trimming and J lost 3 bases, with 11 bases between them. This CDR3 has 15 residues. The CDR3 DNA is TGTGCCAGCAGTTTCCAGGACAGTCCTAATGAAAAACTGTTTTTT. Translating gives CASSFQDSPNEKLFF.

This clonotype was seen ten or more times. V and J are TRBV11-2 and TRBJ2-5, with a tentative D call TRBD2 (7 bases). Trimming shortened V by 2 bases and J by 4 bases, and 17 bases separated the two germline ends. The CDR3 is made up of 16 amino acids. Germline V gene sequence: CDR1 SGHAT, CDR2 FQNNGV. In DNA, the CDR3 is TGTGCCAGCAGCTTAAGGGGGGGCCCCGGGGTAGAGACCCAGTACTTC. It codes for CASSLRGGPGVETQYF. Using reference TRBV11-2 and TRBJ2-5 for the parts outside the CDR3, the full variable domain is EAGVAQSPRYKIIEKRQSVAFWCNPISGHATLYWYQQILGQGPKLLIQFQNNGVVDDSQLPKDRFSAERLKGVDSTLKIQPAKLEDSAVYLCASSLRGGPGVETQYFGPGTRLLVL.

This chain connects TRBV6-5 to TRBJ1-2, with 7 bases identical to TRBD1. CDR3 length: 15 amino acids. Germline V gene lookup returns CDR1 MNHEY and CDR2 SVGAGI. V shed 7 bases, J shed 6 bases, and the junction held 14 bases outside the gene matches. CDR3 in amino acids: CASIKSNRGRDGYTF. CDR3 DNA sequence: TGTGCCAGCATCAAATCAAACAGGGGTAGGGATGGCTACACCTTC.

This clonotype appeared a few times. This rearrangement joins TRBV7-2 to TRBJ2-1, with 10 bases identical to TRBD2. V dropped 2 bases and J dropped 4; count of bases not matched to a gene: 5. The germline gives CDR1 SGHTA, CDR2 FQGNSA. This CDR3 is built from 16 residues. CDR3 DNA sequence: TGTGCCAGCAGCTTACAAGGACTAGCGGCTTACAATGAGCAGTTCTTC. Translating gives CASSLQGLAAYNEQFF.

With regard to this clonotype: With a much larger clone just one base away, this may be a read error. The chain recombines TRBV5-6 with TRBJ2-3, with 8 nucleotides matching TRBD2. J gave up 2 bases and V 1 base, and 6 bases lay outside the gene matches. Germline assignment: CDR1 SGHDT and CDR2 YYEEEE. This CDR3 contains 16 residues. Here the CDR3 DNA reads TGTGCCAGCAGCTTGCTCATAGCGGGGCCCACAGATACGCAGTATTTT. Translation: CASSLLIAGPTDTQYF.

A few counts support this clonotype. The conserved phenylalanine or tryptophan is not found at the CDR3 terminus, so this likely reflects a read error. The chain recombines TRBV20-1 with TRBJ2-3, with a weak D call TRBD2 (6 bases). Germline V CDR1 and CDR2: DFQATT, SNEGSKA (reference sequence). This CDR3 has 15 residues. Trimming pared 0 bases from V and 0 bases from J, leaving 10 bases between. The CDR3 sequence is CSAREGGTSTDTQYL. The CDR3, as DNA: TGCAGTGCTAGAGAAGGCGGGACTAGCACAGATACGCAGTATTTG.

Turning to this clonotype: A read error may explain this, as a much larger clone is one base away. The chain joins TRBV4-1 to TRBJ1-6; no clear D. This CDR3 comprises 12 residues. In germline, CDR1 is MGHRA, CDR2 YSYEKL. V lost 3 bases and J 7 bases, leaving 4 bases between the germline ends. The CDR3 coding sequence is TGCGCCAGCAGCCACCAGAATTCACCCCTCCACTTT. It codes for CASSHQNSPLHF.

The table lists this clonotype with many counts. This chain joins TRBV4-2 and TRBJ2-5; a weak D match, TRBD1 (5 bases). The CDR3 contains 14 residues. Trimming took 0 bases from V and 4 from J, leaving 9 bases between them. CDR1 and CDR2 (germline): LGHNA, YNFKEQ. CDR3 region: CASSQDLRGETQYF. DNA for the CDR3: TGTGCCAGCAGCCAAGATCTAAGGGGAGAGACCCAGTACTTC.

The table lists this clonotype with many counts. The V and J genes are TRBV10-2 and TRBJ2-4; 12 positions match TRBD1. The CDR3 covers 13 residues. Germline CDR1 WSHSY, CDR2 SAAADI. Unmatched junction bases numbered 7, after V lost 9 bases and J lost 10 bases. Written as DNA, the CDR3 is TGCGCCAGTAAGCCGGGACAGGGGGCTATTCAGTACTTC. The encoded protein is CASKPGQGAIQYF.

Concerning this clonotype: Sequence at one end of the junction differs from germline and may be a read error. This chain uses TRBV7-9 with TRBJ2-5; D ambiguous. The CDR3 runs 11 residues. In germline, CDR1 is SEHNR, CDR2 FQNEAQ (reference sequence). The CDR3 region has the DNA TGTGCCAGCAGCCAAGGGTATACCCAGTGCTTC. Amino acids: CASSQGYTQCF.

This clonotype has a count of ten or more. The V gene is TRBV7-2, the J gene TRBJ2-5, with D possibly being TRBD1 or TRBD2 (5 bases each). Germline CDR1 is SGHTA and CDR2 is FQGNSA. The CDR3 is 17 amino acids. The V end was cut by 0 bases, the J end by 4 bases, with 18 bases between. CDR3 in DNA: TGTGCCAGCAGCTTAGCACCCTCCCGGGGCCCGGGAGAGACCCAGTACTTC. Translated: CASSLAPSRGPGETQYF.

Turning to this clonotype: Given a much more abundant clone one base away, this may be a read error. V and J are TRBV6-1 and TRBJ1-4; a possible D gene is TRBD1 (5 bases). This CDR3 has 13 amino acids. Germline V gene lookup returns CDR1 MNHNS and CDR2 SASEGT. The CDR3 nucleotides are TGTACCAGCGGCGGCAGGGCAAATGAAAAACTGTTTTTT. Encoded protein: CTSGGRANEKLFF.

This chain links TRBV5-1 with TRBJ2-7; 9 nucleotides match TRBD1. CDR3 size: 14 residues. J lost 4 bases, V lost 4 bases, and 6 bases had no gene match. Germline V gene lookup returns CDR1 SGHRS and CDR2 YFSETQ. The CDR3 DNA follows: TGCGCCAGCAGCCCGGACAGGGGTAGGTACGAGCAGTACTTC. Translated, it gives CASSPDRGRYEQYF.

J is TRBJ2-2 and V is TRBV20-1; TRBD2 is a possible D gene (6 bases). Trimming took 1 base from V and 5 from J, leaving 17 bases between them. This CDR3 has 16 residues. Germline V lookup: CDR1 DFQATT, CDR2 SNEGSKA (reference sequence). In DNA form, the CDR3 reads TGCAGTGCTAGAGCACGTGAAAGGGGAGGAACCGGGGAGCTGTTTTTT. Its protein product is CSARARERGGTGELFF.

With respect to this clonotype: Since a much larger clone is just one base distant, this may be a read error. The chain carries TRBV19 and TRBJ1-5; 8 nucleotides align to TRBD1. The length of the CDR3 is 12 residues. CDR1 is LNHDA and CDR2 is SQIVND in the germline V gene (reference sequence). The chain's CDR3 is CVTRQGNQPQHF. The CDR3 DNA reads as TGTGTCACGAGACAGGGGAATCAGCCCCAGCATTTT.

A remark on this clonotype: One base away lies a much larger clone, so this may be a sequencing read error. This sequence joins TRBV6-1 and TRBJ2-2; a weak D match, TRBD2 (5 bases). The CDR3 covers 15 residues. Germline V lookup: CDR1 MNHNS, CDR2 SASEGT. Here the CDR3 DNA reads TGTGCCAGCAGTGTGGTCCGGGGAGTCACCGGGGAGCCGTTTTTT. Residues: CASSVVRGVTGEPFF.

In this sample, this clonotype turned up many times. The chain links TRBV20-1 to TRBJ1-5; D not resolved. V lost 1 base and J lost 2, with 9 bases in between. This CDR3 is built from 14 residues. Germline V CDR1 and CDR2: DFQATT, SNEGSKA (reference sequence). The CDR3 loop is CSARGARGNQPQHF. The CDR3 coding sequence is TGCAGTGCTAGAGGGGCGCGGGGCAATCAGCCCCAGCATTTT.

The sample holds many counts of this clonotype. V gene TRBV11-2 combines with J gene TRBJ2-2; 7 bases are a match to TRBD2. The CDR3 loop spans 16 amino acids. Germline assignment: CDR1 SGHAT and CDR2 FQNNGV. After removal of 6 bases from V and 0 bases from J, the junction contained 7 bases not matched to a gene. CDR3 region: CASRAWGTTNTGELFF. CDR3 bases: TGTGCCAGCAGGGCCTGGGGGACTACGAACACCGGGGAGCTGTTTTTT.